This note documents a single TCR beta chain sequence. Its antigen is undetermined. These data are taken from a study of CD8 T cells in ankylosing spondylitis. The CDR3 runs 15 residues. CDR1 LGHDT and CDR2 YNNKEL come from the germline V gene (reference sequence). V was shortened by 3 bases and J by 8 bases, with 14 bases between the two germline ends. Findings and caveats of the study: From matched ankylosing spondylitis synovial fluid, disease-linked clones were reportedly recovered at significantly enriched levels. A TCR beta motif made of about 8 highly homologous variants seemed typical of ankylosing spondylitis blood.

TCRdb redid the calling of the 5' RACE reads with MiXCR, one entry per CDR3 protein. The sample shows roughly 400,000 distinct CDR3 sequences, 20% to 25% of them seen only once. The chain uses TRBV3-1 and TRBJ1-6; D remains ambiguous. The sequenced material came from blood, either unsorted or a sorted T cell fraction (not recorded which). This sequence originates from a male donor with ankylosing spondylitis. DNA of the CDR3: TGTGCCAGCAGCCATTCCTTACAAAGCGATTCACCCCTCCACTTT. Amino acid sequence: CASSHSLQSDSPLHF.